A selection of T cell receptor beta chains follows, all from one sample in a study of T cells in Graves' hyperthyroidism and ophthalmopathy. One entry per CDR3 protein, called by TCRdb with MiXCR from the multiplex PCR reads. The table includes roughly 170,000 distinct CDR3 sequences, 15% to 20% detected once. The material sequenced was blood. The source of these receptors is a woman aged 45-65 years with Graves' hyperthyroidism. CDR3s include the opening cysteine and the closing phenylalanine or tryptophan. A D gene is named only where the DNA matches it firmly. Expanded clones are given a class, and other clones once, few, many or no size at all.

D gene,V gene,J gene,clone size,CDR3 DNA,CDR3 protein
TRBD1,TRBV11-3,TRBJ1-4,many,TGTGCCAGCAGCTTAGATTCCACAGGGGTCCGAGAAAAACTGTTTTTT,CASSLDSTGVREKLFF
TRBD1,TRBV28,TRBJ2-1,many,TGTGCCAGCAGTGGGACAGGGGGGAGCTACAATGAGCAGTTCTTC,CASSGTGGSYNEQFF
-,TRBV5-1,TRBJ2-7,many,TGCGCCAGCAGCGCGACTAGTCTGAGTTCCTACGAGCAGTACTTC,CASSATSLSSYEQYF
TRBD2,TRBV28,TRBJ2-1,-,TGTGCCAGCAGTTTAATTAGCGGGAGGCCCCGGTACAATGAGCAGTTCTTC,CASSLISGRPRYNEQFF
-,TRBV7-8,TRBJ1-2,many,TGTGCCAGCAGCTTGGGGGGCATTTACTATGGCTACACCTTC,CASSLGGIYYGYTF
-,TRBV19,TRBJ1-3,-,TGTGCCAGTAGTACGGTCCATACGGGATACTCTGGAAACACCATATATTTT,CASSTVHTGYSGNTIYF
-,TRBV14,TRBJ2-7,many,TGTGCCAGCAGCCGATACAGAAAGGAAGAGCAGTACTTC,CASSRYRKEEQYF
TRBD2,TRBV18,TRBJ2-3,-,TGTGCCAGCTCAAAGACTAGCGGGGGGGCCACAGATACGCAGTATTTT,CASSKTSGGATDTQYF
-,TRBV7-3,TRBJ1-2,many,TGTGCCAGCAGCCATAGGGGGAGGGTTGGCTACACCTTC,CASSHRGRVGYTF
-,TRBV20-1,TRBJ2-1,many,TGCAGTGCTAGTGGGGGTTCCCCCTACAATGAGCAGTTCTTC,CSASGGSPYNEQFF
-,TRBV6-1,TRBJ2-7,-,TGTGCCAGCTTTGGGATTTCGAACGAGCAGTACTTC,CASFGISNEQYF
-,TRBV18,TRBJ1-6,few,TGTGCCAGTCGTGTGGACAAGGATAATTCACCCCTCCACTTT,CASRVDKDNSPLHF
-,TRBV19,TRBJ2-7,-,TGTGCCAGTAGTATAGTGGGAGGAATACCCCCCGAGCAGTACTTC,CASSIVGGIPPEQYF
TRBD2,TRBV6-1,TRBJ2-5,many,TGTGCCAGCAGTGATCGGGGGGGCCGGGAGACCCAGTACTTC,CASSDRGGRETQYF
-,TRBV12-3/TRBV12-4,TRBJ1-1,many,TGTGCCAGCAGCCCAACAACAGGTTACACTGAAGCTTTCTTT,CASSPTTGYTEAFF
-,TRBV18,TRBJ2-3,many,TGTGCCAGCTCACCACCCCAGGGTAGGGGTGCAGATACGCAGTATTTT,CASSPPQGRGADTQYF
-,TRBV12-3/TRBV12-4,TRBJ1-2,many,TGTGCCAGCAGTTTAAAGGGATACTATGGCTACACCTTC,CASSLKGYYGYTF
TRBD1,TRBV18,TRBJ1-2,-,TGTGCCAGCTCACCCATAGGACAGGGGACGTACACCTTC,CASSPIGQGTYTF
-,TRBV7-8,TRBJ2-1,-,TGTGCCAGCAGCTTATCGGACAGTTCCTACAATGAGCAGTTCTTC,CASSLSDSSYNEQFF
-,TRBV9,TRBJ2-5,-,TGTGCCAGCAGCGTAGCTGCCCGGCACTCCGAGACCCAGTACTTC,CASSVAARHSETQYF
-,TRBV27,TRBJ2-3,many,TGTGCCAGCAGTTCCCTTCCCGTCACCCATACGCAGTATTTT,CASSSLPVTHTQYF
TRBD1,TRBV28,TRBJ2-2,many,TGTGCCAGCACCGAGGACAGGGGGCGCTTCACCGGGGAGCTGTTTTTT,CASTEDRGRFTGELFF
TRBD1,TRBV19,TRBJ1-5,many,TGTGCCAGTAGTCATACAGGGGTCCAGCAGCCCCAGCATTTT,CASSHTGVQQPQHF
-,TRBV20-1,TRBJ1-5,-,TGCAGTGCTAGGAGGGGGGGATATAGCAATCAGCCCCAGCATTTT,CSARRGGYSNQPQHF
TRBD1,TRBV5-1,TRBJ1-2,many,TGCGCCAGCAGCTTGGGAGGAACAGGGGCCCTGGACTATGGCTACACCTTC,CASSLGGTGALDYGYTF
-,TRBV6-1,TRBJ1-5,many,TGTGCCAGCAGTGCGCGAAATGACGTAATAGGGAGCAATCAGCCCCAGCATTTT,CASSARNDVIGSNQPQHF
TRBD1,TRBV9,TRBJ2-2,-,TGTGCCAGCAGCGCGACAGGGCGGATCGGCACCGGGGAGCTGTTTTTT,CASSATGRIGTGELFF
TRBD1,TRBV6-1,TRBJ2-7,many,TGTGCCAGCAGTGATGGGGGACAGGTGGCCTACGAGCAGTACTTC,CASSDGGQVAYEQYF
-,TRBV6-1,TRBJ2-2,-,TGTGCCAGCGGTGGGGCAGGGGTCACCGGGGAGCTGTTTTTT,CASGGAGVTGELFF
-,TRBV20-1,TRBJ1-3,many,TGCAGTGCTAGAGACCCCCTCAGGGGAAACTCTGGAAACACCATATATTTT,CSARDPLRGNSGNTIYF
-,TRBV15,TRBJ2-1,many,TGTGCCACCAGCAGAGTCAGGACTGGCCTTGAGCAGTTCTTC,CATSRVRTGLEQFF
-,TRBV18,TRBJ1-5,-,TGTGCCAGCTCACCAAATCAAGGGGGAAGGAGCCAGCCCCAGCATTTT,CASSPNQGGRSQPQHF